This entry concerns a single T cell receptor (beta chain). Antigen unknown. Sequencing libraries made from TCR beta cDNA carried unique molecular identifiers. The source material, roughly 0.9 to 11 million T cells, gave rise to 500,000 or so cDNA molecules. MiXCR, run by TCRdb on the PCR reads, gives a single entry per CDR3 protein. The top ten hold less than 1.6% of the sample, which has 150,000 to 200,000 distinct CDR3 sequences, 30% seen once. These data are taken from a study of post-analysis software for immune sequencing data. The wider study: The patients showed relapsing-remitting, secondary progressive and progressive-relapsing multiple sclerosis courses.

Study-level points and caveats: Patients with multiple sclerosis recorded significantly lower normalized Chao1 diversity than controls, the study found. TRBV segments more frequent in patients than in controls numbered about 5 and included TRBV5-6, TRBV5-1 and TRBV20-1. Same-batch samples co-clustered strongly by F measure.

From germline, CDR1 is GTSNPN and CDR2 SVGIG (reference sequence). This CDR3 comprises 14 residues. The origin of this receptor is a girl between 5 and 17 years old with multiple sclerosis. Input material: blood. V and J are TRBV30 and TRBJ2-4; TRBD1 aligns across 10 bases. TRBJ2-5 matches the DNA end more closely, so the J call is doubtful. This CDR3 reads CAWTPGQGSETQYF. The CDR3 DNA reads as TGTGCCTGGACACCGGGACAGGGGAGCGAGACCCAGTACTTC.